The 25 T cell receptor beta chains in this list originate from one sample, sequenced in a study of T cells after posttransplantation cyclophosphamide (dated by TCRdb to the mid-2010s). The sample's treatment or condition label is to be understood as: high-dose cyclophosphamide on days +3 and +4 as single-agent GVHD prophylaxis. Busulfan and fludarabine conditioning, a related or unrelated marrow graft, and cyclophosphamide on days +3 and +4 were given to PTCy patients. The method behind the library was the immunoSEQ multiplex PCR assay. This immuneACCESS table, as held by TCRdb, lists in-frame sequences with V and J called but not all clones. Of the missing ones, under half trace to an unresolved V gene in checked studies; the others have no known cause. The table puts 5,000 to 6,500 clones in this sample, none counted just once. The ten most abundant clones make up 25% of the sample. Here the sequenced sample was PBMCs, taken around 380 days after allogeneic stem cell transplant with posttransplant cyclophosphamide. These receptors originate from a male patient aged 55-69 years who received an allogeneic stem cell transplant from a related donor, was CMV-positive, and had acute GVHD only. Some T cells seen after a transplant may have their origin in the graft donor.

This clone was detected many times. The chain combines TRBV5-1 with TRBJ1-1; no clear D gene. This CDR3 spans 14 amino acids. V lost 4 bases to trimming and J lost 10 bases, with 20 bases between them. Germline V gene lookup returns CDR1 SGHRS and CDR2 YFSETQ. For the CDR3, the DNA is TGCGCCAGCAGCCTGGATCCTTTAGCGGGCTCAGCTTTCTTT. Translated: CASSLDPLAGSAFF. The variable domain in full, completed from reference TRBV5-1 and TRBJ1-1, reads KAGVTQTPRYLIKTRGQQVTLSCSPISGHRSVSWYQQTPGQGLQFLFEYFSETQRNKGNFPGRFSGRQFSNSRSEMNVSTLELGDSALYLCASSLDPLAGSAFFGQGTRLTVV.

This clone was counted at least ten times. This chain's CDR3 is CASSSAGGQMNTEAFF. The DNA for the CDR3 is TGTGCCAGCAGCTCTGCCGGAGGACAGATGAACACTGAAGCTTTCTTT. The chain links TRBV7-2 to TRBJ1-1, with TRBD1 as a possible D gene (6 bases). The V end was cut by 4 bases, the J end by 0 bases, with 15 bases between. From germline, CDR1 is SGHTA and CDR2 FQGNSA. The CDR3 runs to 16 residues.

This clone has a count of ten or more. The V call is TRBV7-3, the J call TRBJ2-1; 7 bases map to TRBD1. Germline V gene sequence: CDR1 SGHTA, CDR2 FQGTGA. This CDR3 has 17 residues. The ends lost 5 bases at V and 0 bases at J; junction bases unmatched: 10. Here the CDR3 DNA reads TGTGCCAGCAGCGGACAACCCGGGACAGCCTCCTACAATGAGCAGTTCTTC. It yields the protein CASSGQPGTASYNEQFF.

This clone was seen repeatedly, ten times or more. J is TRBJ2-3 and V is TRBV5-4, with TRBD2 identical over 15 bases. This CDR3 contains 20 residues. Germline V gene sequence: CDR1 SGHNT, CDR2 YYREEE (reference sequence). With V trimmed by 0 bases and J by 4 bases, 12 bases remained unmatched. The CDR3 here is CASSLAKIGTSGGRADTQYF. CDR3 bases: TGTGCCAGCAGCTTGGCCAAAATCGGGACTAGCGGGGGGCGGGCAGATACGCAGTATTTT.

This clone was recorded at least ten times. This chain joins TRBV5-4 and TRBJ2-3; 8 bases align to TRBD1. This CDR3 has 17 amino acids. V lost 4 bases to trimming and J lost 4 bases; unmatched junction nucleotides: 14. Germline assignment: CDR1 SGHNT and CDR2 YYREEE (reference sequence). CDR3 bases: TGTGCCAGCAGCCCCCCCCGAGGGACAGGATCTTCAGATACGCAGTATTTT. Its translation is CASSPPRGTGSSDTQYF. Using reference TRBV5-4 and TRBJ2-3 for the parts outside the CDR3, the full variable domain is ETGVTQSPTHLIKTRGQQVTLRCSSQSGHNTVSWYQQALGQGPQFIFQYYREEENGRGNFPPRFSGLQFPNYSSELNVNALELDDSALYLCASSPPRGTGSSDTQYFGPGTRLTVL.

This clone rates as medium-sized. The chain has TRBV4-1 and TRBJ1-5; a possible D gene is TRBD1 (5 bases). This CDR3 is 18 amino acids long. Germline loops: CDR1 MGHRA, CDR2 YSYEKL. The ends were cut back, 0 bases at V and 0 bases at J, with 15 bases in the middle. DNA for the CDR3: TGCGCCAGCAGCCAAGACGGCCCTGGGGGGGGTAGCAATCAGCCCCAGCATTTT. Translating it yields CASSQDGPGGGSNQPQHF.

Judged by abundance, this clone is medium-sized. The J gene is TRBJ1-2, the V gene TRBV4-1, with D uncertain. Germline V gene data show CDR1 as MGHRA and CDR2 as YSYEKL. Trimming removed 4 bases at V and 4 bases at J, with 16 bases between. CDR3 length: 15 residues. CDR3 in amino acids: CASSRQTDILYGYTF. The CDR3 DNA reads as TGCGCCAGCAGCCGCCAAACCGACATCCTCTATGGCTACACCTTC.

This clone was observed a few times. The chain is built from TRBV28 and TRBJ1-2; perhaps TRBD1 as D (5 bases). This CDR3 is 12 amino acids long. Germline V gene sequence: CDR1 MDHEN, CDR2 SYDVKM. Trimming cost V 6 bases and J 7 bases, with 12 bases left between them. CDR3 amino acids: CASRGGVSGYTF. Here the CDR3 DNA reads TGTGCCAGCAGGGGGGGGGTCTCTGGCTACACCTTC.

This clone was seen repeatedly, ten times or more. The chain is built from TRBV7-2 and TRBJ2-3, with 7 positions matching TRBD2. V dropped 6 bases and J dropped 2; count of bases not matched to a gene: 14. This CDR3 comprises 17 residues. Germline V gene data show CDR1 as SGHTA and CDR2 as FQGNSA. The CDR3 coding sequence is TGTGCCAGCAGTTCCGCGGCTGTCGGGGGGTACACAGATACGCAGTATTTT. Amino acid sequence: CASSSAAVGGYTDTQYF.

This clone was detected many times. The limits of the CDR3 on the DNA are not certain, so only TCRdb's listed CDR3 is given. The V call is TRBV27, the J call TRBJ1-5. The germline V gene has CDR1 MNHEY and CDR2 SMNVEV (reference sequence). The CDR3 has 17 amino acids, counting both end residues. This CDR3 reads CASSSSRYRLDNQPQHF.

This clone was seen at least ten times. This sequence joins TRBV5-1 and TRBJ2-3; TRBD2 aligns across 8 bases. This CDR3 contains 15 residues. Germline V CDR1 and CDR2: SGHRS, YFSETQ. V shed 3 bases and J 0 bases; nucleotides not matched to a gene: 3. CDR3 amino acids: CASSWERGSTDTQYF. The CDR3 DNA follows: TGCGCCAGCAGCTGGGAGCGGGGGAGCACAGATACGCAGTATTTT.

This clone was seen many times. This chain uses TRBV27 with TRBJ2-2, with D possibly matching TRBD2 (6 bases). Germline V gene data show CDR1 as MNHEY and CDR2 as SMNVEV (reference sequence). Trimming removed 6 bases at V and 5 bases at J, with 13 bases between. The CDR3 is 14 residues long. CDR3 nucleotides: TGTGCCAGCAGCTCGGGGGTTTGGACCGGGGAGCTGTTTTTT. Its protein is CASSSGVWTGELFF.

Within the sample, this clone is medium-sized (0.01 to 0.1%). CDR3 nucleotides: TGTGCCAGTATGATCGACACCTCTGGAAACACCATATATTTT. This translates into CASMIDTSGNTIYF. The V and J genes are TRBV19 and TRBJ1-3; no reliable D call. Germline V gene sequence: CDR1 LNHDA, CDR2 SQIVND (reference sequence). This CDR3 comprises 14 residues. Trimming pared 7 bases from V and 0 bases from J, leaving 10 bases between. Together with reference TRBV19 and TRBJ1-3, the CDR3 gives the full variable domain: DGGITQSPKYLFRKEGQNVTLSCEQNLNHDAMYWYRQDPGQGLRLIYYSQIVNDFQKGDIAEGYSVSREKKESFPLTVTSAQKNPTAFYLCASMIDTSGNTIYFGEGSWLTVV.

The rearrangement joins TRBV2 to TRBJ1-6, with 10 bases identical to TRBD1. The V and J ends lost 6 bases and 9 bases, in that order; junction bases with no gene match: 8. Germline CDR1 and CDR2: SNHLY and FYNNEI. This CDR3 spans 15 amino acids. The CDR3 protein is CASRPGTGERSPLHF. The CDR3 coding sequence is TGTGCCAGCAGGCCCGGGACAGGGGAGCGTTCACCCCTCCACTTT.

This clone was observed many times. The V gene is TRBV7-9, the J gene TRBJ2-7, with D tentatively TRBD2 (5 bases). Germline assignment: CDR1 SEHNR and CDR2 FQNEAQ (reference sequence). CDR3 length: 17 amino acids. The ends were cut back, 2 bases at V and 3 bases at J, with 20 bases in the middle. The CDR3 coding sequence is TGTGCCAGCAGCTTACACACCGGAGGCCCCTCAAACTACGAGCAGTACTTC. It yields the protein CASSLHTGGPSNYEQYF.

At least ten counts were recorded for this clone. The chain couples TRBV11-2 to TRBJ2-3; 7 bases line up with TRBD2. The germline gives CDR1 SGHAT, CDR2 FQNNGV. This CDR3 has 17 amino acids. The trim removed 0 bases at V and 7 bases at J, leaving 13 bases unmatched. CDR3 sequence: CASSLDWEGKTGNTQYF. The CDR3 DNA is TGTGCCAGCAGCTTAGATTGGGAGGGGAAAACCGGAAATACGCAGTATTTT. The full variable domain, completed using reference TRBV11-2 and TRBJ2-3, is EAGVAQSPRYKIIEKRQSVAFWCNPISGHATLYWYQQILGQGPKLLIQFQNNGVVDDSQLPKDRFSAERLKGVDSTLKIQPAKLEDSAVYLCASSLDWEGKTGNTQYFGPGTRLTVL.

This clone was seen ten or more times. The CDR3 sequence: CASSVVAGGPETQYF. As DNA, the CDR3 is TGTGCCAGCAGCGTCGTAGCGGGGGGGCCTGAGACCCAGTACTTC. This sequence joins TRBV9 and TRBJ2-5; 11 bases agree with TRBD2. The V gene end was trimmed by 2 bases and the J gene end by 5 bases; junction bases not matched to a gene: 5. This CDR3 has 15 amino acids. In germline, CDR1 is SGDLS, CDR2 YYNGEE.

This clone was observed at least ten times. The chain links TRBV7-2 to TRBJ2-1; tentative D call: TRBD1 (7 bases). The V and J ends lost 5 bases and 9 bases respectively, with 17 bases between them. Germline values: CDR1 SGHTA, CDR2 FQGNSA. This CDR3 region has 14 residues. CDR3 amino acids: CASSTRQGLLEQFF. In DNA form, the CDR3 reads TGTGCCAGCAGCACCAGACAGGGACTCCTTGAGCAGTTCTTC.

Judged by abundance, this clone is medium-sized (0.01 to 0.1%). The chain is built from TRBV7-8 and TRBJ2-5; TRBD1 is a possible D gene (6 bases). The V gene lost 2 bases and the J gene lost 7 bases, with 11 bases spanning the gap. CDR1 SGHVS and CDR2 FQNEAQ come from the germline V gene. The CDR3 runs to 13 residues. The CDR3 DNA sequence: TGTGCCAGCAGCTTAAGGGGGAGCGCGACCCAGTACTTC. Its translation is CASSLRGSATQYF.

This clone was seen many times. The chain carries TRBV14 and TRBJ1-2, with a tentative D call TRBD1 (5 bases). Germline CDR1 SGHDN, CDR2 FVKESK. The CDR3 has 17 residues. With 0 bases removed from V and 6 bases from J, the gap between germline ends came to 20 bases. CDR3 loop: CASSQDRTSRYLNGYTF. The CDR3 region has the DNA TGTGCCAGCAGCCAAGATAGGACATCCCGTTATCTCAATGGCTACACCTTC.

This clone appeared many times. The chain links TRBV12-5 to TRBJ2-3, with D possibly being TRBD1 (5 bases). The V end lost 1 base, the J end lost 4 bases, and 12 bases lay between the germline ends. The CDR3 spans 15 residues. CDR1 is LGHNT and CDR2 is FRNRAP in the germline V gene. CDR3 coding DNA: TGTGCTAGTGGTTTGGGCGCAGGGTCCGCAGATACGCAGTATTTT. It yields the protein CASGLGAGSADTQYF.

Many counts were recorded for this clone. The chain combines TRBV10-3 with TRBJ2-2, with 9 bases lining up with TRBD1. Germline V gene sequence: CDR1 ENHRY, CDR2 SYGVKD. Trimming took 2 bases from V and 2 from J; bases not matched to a gene: 6. This CDR3 region has 17 residues. CDR3 residues: CAISEEGTGPNTGELFF. CDR3 nucleotides: TGTGCCATCAGTGAGGAAGGGACAGGGCCCAACACCGGGGAGCTGTTTTTT.

This clone was detected many times. The chain combines TRBV2 with TRBJ2-7, with 7 bases lining up with TRBD1. V lost 4 bases and J lost 2; bases outside the gene matches: 5. CDR1 and CDR2 (germline): SNHLY, FYNNEI. The CDR3 totals 14 residues. DNA for the CDR3: TGTGCCAGCAGTGTACAACAGGGGACCTACGAGCAGTACTTC. This sequence encodes CASSVQQGTYEQYF.

At least ten counts were recorded for this clone. The J gene is TRBJ2-2, the V gene TRBV4-2; D not certain. The germline CDR1 and CDR2 sequences are LGHNA and YNFKEQ. CDR3 length equals 16 residues. The V gene lost 0 bases and the J gene lost 5 bases, with 13 bases spanning the gap. The chain's CDR3 is CASSQEVEVRTGELFF. As DNA, the CDR3 is TGTGCCAGCAGCCAAGAAGTAGAGGTTCGGACCGGGGAGCTGTTTTTT.

In this sample, this clone turned up many times. The chain couples TRBV5-8 to TRBJ2-1; D gene ambiguous. This CDR3 has 14 residues. The V end lost 0 bases, the J end lost 4 bases, and 8 bases lay between the germline ends. Germline V gene data show CDR1 as SGHTS and CDR2 as YDEGEE. The CDR3: CASSLARHYNEQFF. The DNA for the CDR3 is TGTGCCAGCAGCTTGGCTAGGCATTACAATGAGCAGTTCTTC. Using reference TRBV5-8 and TRBJ2-1 for the parts outside the CDR3, the full variable domain is EAGVTQSPTHLIKTRGQQATLRCSPISGHTSVYWYQQALGLGLQFLLWYDEGEERNRGNFPPRFSGRQFPNYSSELNVNALELEDSALYLCASSLARHYNEQFFGPGTRLTVL.